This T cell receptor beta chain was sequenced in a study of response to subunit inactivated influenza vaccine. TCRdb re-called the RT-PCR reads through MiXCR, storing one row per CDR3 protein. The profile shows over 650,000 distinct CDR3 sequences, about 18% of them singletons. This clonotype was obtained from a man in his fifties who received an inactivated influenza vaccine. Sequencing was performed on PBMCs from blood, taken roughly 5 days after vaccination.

CDR3 amino acids: CASSQENSNQPQHF. DNA of the CDR3: TGTGCCAGCAGTCAGGAAAATAGCAATCAGCCCCAGCATTTT. This chain connects TRBV27 to TRBJ1-5; D call uncertain. This CDR3 is 14 amino acids long. Germline V CDR1 and CDR2: MNHEY, SMNVEV (reference sequence). With 5 bases removed from V and 0 bases from J, the gap between germline ends came to 8 bases.